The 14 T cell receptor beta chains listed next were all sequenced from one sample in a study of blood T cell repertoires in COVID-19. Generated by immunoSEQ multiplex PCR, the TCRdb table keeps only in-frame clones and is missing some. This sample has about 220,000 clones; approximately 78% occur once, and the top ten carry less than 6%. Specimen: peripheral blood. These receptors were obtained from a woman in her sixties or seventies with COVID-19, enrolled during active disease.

The CDR3: CASSRRGSNNEQFF. The CDR3 DNA follows: TGTGCCAGCAGCCGCAGGGGGTCGAACAATGAGCAGTTCTTC. The chain combines TRBV3-1 (or the pseudogene TRBV3-2) with TRBJ2-1; 7 nucleotides agree with TRBD1. Unmatched junction bases numbered 5, after V lost 4 bases and J lost 5 bases. The CDR3 loop spans 14 amino acids. Germline V gene data show CDR1 as LGHDT and CDR2 as YNNKEL (reference sequence).

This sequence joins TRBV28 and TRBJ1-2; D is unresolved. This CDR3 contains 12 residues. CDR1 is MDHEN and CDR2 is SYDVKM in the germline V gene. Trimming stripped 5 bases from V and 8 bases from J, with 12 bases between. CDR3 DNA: TGTGCCAGCAGTCCGCCCCGGGTGGGCTACACCTTC. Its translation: CASSPPRVGYTF.

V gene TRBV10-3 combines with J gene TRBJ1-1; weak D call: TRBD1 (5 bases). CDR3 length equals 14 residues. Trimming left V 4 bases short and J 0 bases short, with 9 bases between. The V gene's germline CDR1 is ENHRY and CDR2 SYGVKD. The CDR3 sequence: CAISGGGMNTEAFF. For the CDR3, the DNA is TGTGCCATCAGTGGGGGGGGGATGAACACTGAAGCTTTCTTT.

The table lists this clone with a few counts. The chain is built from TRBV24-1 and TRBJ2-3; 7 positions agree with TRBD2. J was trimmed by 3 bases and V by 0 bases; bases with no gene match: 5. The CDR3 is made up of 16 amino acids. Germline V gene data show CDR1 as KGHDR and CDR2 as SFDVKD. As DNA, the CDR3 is TGTGCCACCAGTGATTTGAGGTTCGGGGGGACAGATACGCAGTATTTT. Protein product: CATSDLRFGGTDTQYF.

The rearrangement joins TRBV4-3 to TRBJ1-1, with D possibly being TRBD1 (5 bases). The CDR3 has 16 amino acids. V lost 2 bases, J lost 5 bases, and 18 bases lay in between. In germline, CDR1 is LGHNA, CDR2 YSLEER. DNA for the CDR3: TGCGCCAGCAGCCAAAGTAAGCAGGGAGGAGGTACTGAAGCTTTCTTT. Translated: CASSQSKQGGGTEAFF.

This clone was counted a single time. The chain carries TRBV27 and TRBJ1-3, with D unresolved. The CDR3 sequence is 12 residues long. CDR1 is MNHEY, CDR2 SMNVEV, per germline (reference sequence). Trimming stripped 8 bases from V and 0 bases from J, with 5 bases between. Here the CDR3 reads CASGSSGNTIYF. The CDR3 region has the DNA TGTGCCAGCGGGAGCTCTGGAAACACCATATATTTT.

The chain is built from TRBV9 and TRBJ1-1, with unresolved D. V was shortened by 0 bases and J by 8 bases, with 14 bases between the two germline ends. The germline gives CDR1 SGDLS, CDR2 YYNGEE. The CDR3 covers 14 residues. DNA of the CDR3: TGTGCCAGCAGCGTAGATGGCGGCGGGCTGGAAGCTTTCTTT. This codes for CASSVDGGGLEAFF.

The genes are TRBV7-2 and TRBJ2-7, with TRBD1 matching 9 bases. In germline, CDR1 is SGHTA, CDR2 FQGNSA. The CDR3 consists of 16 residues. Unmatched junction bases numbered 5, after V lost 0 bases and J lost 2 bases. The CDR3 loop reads CASSLAGTGTPYEQYF. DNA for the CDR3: TGTGCCAGCAGCTTAGCAGGGACAGGGACCCCCTACGAGCAGTACTTC.

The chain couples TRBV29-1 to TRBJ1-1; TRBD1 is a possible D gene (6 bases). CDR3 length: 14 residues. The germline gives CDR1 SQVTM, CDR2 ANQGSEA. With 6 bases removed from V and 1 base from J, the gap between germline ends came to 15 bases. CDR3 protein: CSVVPYRENTEAFF. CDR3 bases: TGCAGCGTCGTCCCTTACAGGGAGAACACTGAAGCTTTCTTT.

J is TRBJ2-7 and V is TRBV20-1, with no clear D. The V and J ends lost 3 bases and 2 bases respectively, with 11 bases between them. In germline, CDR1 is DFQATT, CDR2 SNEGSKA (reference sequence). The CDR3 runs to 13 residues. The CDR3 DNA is TGCAGTGCTAGTTCTCCACATACCTACGAGCAGTACTTC. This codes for CSASSPHTYEQYF.

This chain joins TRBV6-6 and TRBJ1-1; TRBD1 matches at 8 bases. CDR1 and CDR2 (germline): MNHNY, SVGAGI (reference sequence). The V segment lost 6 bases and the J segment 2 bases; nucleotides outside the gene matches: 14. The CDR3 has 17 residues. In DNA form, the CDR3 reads TGTGCCAGCAGCCGACAGGGGCCGACTCAAATTAACACTGAAGCTTTCTTT. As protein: CASSRQGPTQINTEAFF.

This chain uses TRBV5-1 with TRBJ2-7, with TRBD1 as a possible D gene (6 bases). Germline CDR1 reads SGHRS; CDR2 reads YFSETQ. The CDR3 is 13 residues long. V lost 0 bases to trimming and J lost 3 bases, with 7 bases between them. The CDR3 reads CASSLEGGYEQYF. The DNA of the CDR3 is TGCGCCAGCAGCTTGGAAGGGGGCTACGAGCAGTACTTC.

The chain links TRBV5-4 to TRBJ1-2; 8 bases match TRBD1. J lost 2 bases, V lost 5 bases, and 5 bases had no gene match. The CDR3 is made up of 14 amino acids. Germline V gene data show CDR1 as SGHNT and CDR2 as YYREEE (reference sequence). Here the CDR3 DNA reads TGTGCCAGCAGTGCAGGGGGCGCCAACTATGGCTACACCTTC. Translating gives CASSAGGANYGYTF.

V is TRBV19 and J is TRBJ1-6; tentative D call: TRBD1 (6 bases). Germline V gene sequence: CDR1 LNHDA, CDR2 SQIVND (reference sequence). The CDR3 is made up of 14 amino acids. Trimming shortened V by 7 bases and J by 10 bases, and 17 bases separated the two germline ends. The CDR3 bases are TGTGCCAGTAACAGGGATGGGGCGAGCTCACCCCTCCACTTT. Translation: CASNRDGASSPLHF.